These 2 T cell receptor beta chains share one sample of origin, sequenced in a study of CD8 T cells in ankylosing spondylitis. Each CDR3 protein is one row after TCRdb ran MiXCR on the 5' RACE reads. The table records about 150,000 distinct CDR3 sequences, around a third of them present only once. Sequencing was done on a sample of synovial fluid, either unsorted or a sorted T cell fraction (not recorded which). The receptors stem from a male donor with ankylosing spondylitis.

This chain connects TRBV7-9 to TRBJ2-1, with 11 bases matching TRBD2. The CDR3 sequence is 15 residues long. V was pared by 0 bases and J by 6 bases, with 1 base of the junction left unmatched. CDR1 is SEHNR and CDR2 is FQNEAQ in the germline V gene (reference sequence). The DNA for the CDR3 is TGTGCCAGCAGCTTAGCGGGACTAGCGGTCAATGAGCAGTTCTTC. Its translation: CASSLAGLAVNEQFF. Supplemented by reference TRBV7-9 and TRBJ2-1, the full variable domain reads DTGVSQNPRHKITKRGQNVTFRCDPISEHNRLYWYRQTLGQGPEFLTYFQNEAQLEKSRLLSDRFSAERPKGSFSTLEIQRTEQGDSAMYLCASSLAGLAVNEQFFGPGTRLTVL.

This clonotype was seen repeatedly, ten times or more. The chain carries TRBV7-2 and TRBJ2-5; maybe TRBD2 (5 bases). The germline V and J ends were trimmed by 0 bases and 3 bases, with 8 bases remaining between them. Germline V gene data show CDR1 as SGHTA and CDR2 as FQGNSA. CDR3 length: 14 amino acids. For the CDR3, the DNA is TGTGCCAGCAGCTTAGCTCCCGGGAAAGAGACCCAGTACTTC. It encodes CASSLAPGKETQYF.